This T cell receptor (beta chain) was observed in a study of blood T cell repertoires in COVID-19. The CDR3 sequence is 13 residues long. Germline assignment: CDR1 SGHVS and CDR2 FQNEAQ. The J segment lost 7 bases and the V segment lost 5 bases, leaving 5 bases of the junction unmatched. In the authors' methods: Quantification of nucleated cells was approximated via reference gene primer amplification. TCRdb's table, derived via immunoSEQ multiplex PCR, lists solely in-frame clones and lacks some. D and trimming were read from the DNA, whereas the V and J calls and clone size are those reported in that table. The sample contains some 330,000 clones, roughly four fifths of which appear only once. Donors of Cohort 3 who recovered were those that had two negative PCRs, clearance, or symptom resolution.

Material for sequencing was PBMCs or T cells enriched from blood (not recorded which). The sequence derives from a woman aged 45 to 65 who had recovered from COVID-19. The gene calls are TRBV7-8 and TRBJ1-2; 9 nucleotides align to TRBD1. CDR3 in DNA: TGTGCCAGCAGCCGGACAGGGGTGGTTGGCTACACCTTC. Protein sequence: CASSRTGVVGYTF.